The sequence of this TCR beta chain was determined in a study of blood T cell repertoires in COVID-19. Study background: Nucleic acid was either cDNA or gDNA, and it came from T cells, B-cell-depleted T cells, or PBMCs.

Authors' analysis steps: Amplification of reference gene primers was used by the study to estimate nucleated cell counts. Produced via immunoSEQ multiplex PCR; TCRdb's table is partial and in-frame only. V, J and clone size derive from that table, while D and trimming were established from the DNA sequence. In the table there are over 250,000 clones, 80% to 90% of which are singletons. Trimming stripped 5 bases from V and 4 bases from J, with 14 bases between. Germline assignment: CDR1 MGHDK and CDR2 SYGVNS. The CDR3 sequence is 14 residues long. The rearrangement links TRBV25-1 to TRBJ1-1; D is possibly TRBD1 (6 bases). Specimen: PBMCs or T cells enriched from blood (not recorded which). The clonotype comes from a woman in her thirties who had recovered from COVID-19. CDR3 nucleotides: TGTGCCAGCAGTAGGCAGGGGATCTTCACTGAAGCTTTCTTT. This encodes CASSRQGIFTEAFF.